This entry features one T cell receptor (beta chain) sequence. Its target is unknown. The ends lost 4 bases at V and 2 bases at J; junction bases unmatched: 5. Germline V gene data show CDR1 as SGHRS and CDR2 as YFSETQ. The CDR3 extends over 14 amino acids. The PCR ran on 60 Vbeta and 13 Jbeta primers. The assay was immunoSEQ multiplex PCR, and TCRdb's table has in-frame clones only and misses some. The repertoire consists of over 65,000 clones, with roughly 78% occurring once and the leading ten covering about 8.8%. This sample was taken from a study of cytomegalovirus exposure and HLA in healthy donors. Points from the study as a whole: V- and J-gene trimming of TCR beta was linked (in a later analysis) to a missense DCLRE1C variant. A list of more than 150 TCR beta chains associated with cytomegalovirus was given.

Sequencing was performed on PBMCs. The genes are TRBV5-1 and TRBJ1-2; TRBD1 agrees at 7 bases. The TCR sequence derives from a man in his forties in good health and CMV-seronegative. DNA for the CDR3: TGCGCCAGCAGCCCCGGGGACAGCAACTATGGCTACACCTTC. It is translated as CASSPGDSNYGYTF. Filled out from reference TRBV5-1 and TRBJ1-2, the complete variable domain reads KAGVTQTPRYLIKTRGQQVTLSCSPISGHRSVSWYQQTPGQGLQFLFEYFSETQRNKGNFPGRFSGRQFSNSRSEMNVSTLELGDSALYLCASSPGDSNYGYTFGSGTRLTVV.